One and the same sample provided the 11 T cell receptor beta chains below, sequenced in a study of shared clonotypes between healthy human individuals. The assay was immunoSEQ multiplex PCR, and TCRdb's table has in-frame clones only and misses some. The data contain around 2,100,000 clones, about 95% of them singletons. Cells designated naive CD8 were CD45RO-negative and were positively selected for CCR7, with terminally differentiated effector memory CD45RA+ cells excluded. The material sequenced was naive CD8+ T cells sorted from blood. Receptors were obtained from a man between 18 and 29 years old in good health.

The V call is TRBV7-8, the J call TRBJ1-1; D uncertain. This CDR3 is 14 amino acids long. The germline V and J ends were trimmed by 1 base and 0 bases, with 6 bases remaining between them. CDR1 is SGHVS, CDR2 FQNEAQ, per germline. The CDR3: CASSLVRLNTEAFF. CDR3 DNA: TGTGCCAGCAGCTTAGTTAGACTGAACACTGAAGCTTTCTTT.

Turning to this clone: Other DNA sequences within the sample encode an identical CDR3. The chain is built from TRBV27 and TRBJ2-7; possibly TRBD2 for D (7 bases). Between the trimmed V and J ends, which lost 3 bases and 4 bases, there was a span of 13 bases. Germline V gene sequence: CDR1 MNHEY, CDR2 SMNVEV (reference sequence). The length of the CDR3 is 14 residues. CDR3 sequence reads: CASSFGGAEYEQYF. The CDR3, as DNA: TGTGCCAGCAGTTTTGGGGGGGCCGAATACGAGCAGTACTTC.

J is TRBJ1-3 and V is TRBV6-4; no clear D. CDR3 size: 16 residues. The V and J ends lost 5 bases and 1 base respectively, with 15 bases between them. Germline-derived CDR1 and CDR2 are MRHNA and SNTAGT. In nucleotides, the CDR3 is TGTGCCAGCAGTTCCCGCGACCCAAAATCTGGAAACACCATATATTTT. It specifies CASSSRDPKSGNTIYF.

Details on this clone: The same CDR3 is also encoded by other DNA sequences in this sample. The chain uses TRBV27 and TRBJ2-7; weak D call: TRBD1 (5 bases). The CDR3 sequence is 14 residues long. Deletions cut 0 bases from V and 1 base from J, with 7 bases between. CDR1 MNHEY and CDR2 SMNVEV come from the germline V gene (reference sequence). The CDR3 loop reads CASSLSGQSYEQYF. CDR3 DNA sequence: TGTGCCAGCAGTTTATCGGGGCAGTCCTACGAGCAGTACTTC.

The chain is built from TRBV10-3 and TRBJ1-1, with 7 bases identical to TRBD1. J was trimmed by 4 bases and V by 3 bases; bases with no gene match: 5. The CDR3 extends over 14 amino acids. In germline, CDR1 is ENHRY, CDR2 SYGVKD. CDR3 coding DNA: TGTGCCATCAGTGATTCAGGGGGAACCACTGAAGCTTTCTTT. This translates into CAISDSGGTTEAFF.

The J gene is TRBJ2-7, the V gene TRBV7-9, with TRBD1 identical over 7 bases. CDR1 and CDR2 (germline): SEHNR, FQNEAQ (reference sequence). V lost 4 bases to trimming and J lost 2 bases; unmatched junction nucleotides: 8. The CDR3 spans 15 residues. The CDR3 DNA reads TGTGCCAGCAGCTCCCCTAGGCAGGGGGCCTACGAGCAGTACTTC. Encoded protein: CASSSPRQGAYEQYF. Filled out from reference TRBV7-9 and TRBJ2-7, the complete variable domain reads DTGVSQNPRHKITKRGQNVTFRCDPISEHNRLYWYRQTLGQGPEFLTYFQNEAQLEKSRLLSDRFSAERPKGSFSTLEIQRTEQGDSAMYLCASSSPRQGAYEQYFGPGTRLTVT.

The gene calls are TRBV27 and TRBJ1-1; 8 bases map to TRBD1. V lost 7 bases to trimming and J lost 4 bases; unmatched junction nucleotides: 8. This CDR3 region has 14 residues. Germline CDR1 MNHEY, CDR2 SMNVEV (reference sequence). The CDR3 nucleotides read TGTGCCAGCACCAAGACAGGGGCGGGCACTGAAGCTTTCTTT. Translation gives CASTKTGAGTEAFF.

The chain is built from TRBV5-6 and TRBJ2-1, with TRBD2 identical over 8 bases. The junction had 6 bases not matched to a gene; V was cut back by 4 bases and J by 3 bases. In germline, CDR1 is SGHDT, CDR2 YYEEEE. The CDR3 spans 15 residues. In DNA form, the CDR3 reads TGTGCCAGCAGCCTGGGAGCGGGGGACTACAATGAGCAGTTCTTC. As protein: CASSLGAGDYNEQFF. The complete variable domain, with remaining parts taken from reference TRBV5-6 and TRBJ2-1, reads DAGVTQSPTHLIKTRGQQVTLRCSPKSGHDTVSWYQQALGQGPQFIFQYYEEEERQRGNFPDRFSGHQFPNYSSELNVNALLLGDSALYLCASSLGAGDYNEQFFGPGTRLTVL.

This chain uses TRBV27 with TRBJ2-2; tentatively, D is TRBD1 or TRBD2 (5 bases each). Per the germline V gene, CDR1 is MNHEY and CDR2 is SMNVEV (reference sequence). Trimming removed 2 bases from V and 2 bases from J, with 15 bases in between. This CDR3 spans 17 amino acids. This CDR3 is CASSLTGLGDNTGELFF. The CDR3 bases are TGTGCCAGCAGTTTAACTGGATTGGGGGATAACACCGGGGAGCTGTTTTTT.

This rearrangement joins TRBV28 to TRBJ2-7; 14 bases map to TRBD2. CDR1 is MDHEN, CDR2 SYDVKM, per germline. V lost 4 bases, J lost 4 bases, and 3 bases stayed unmatched. The CDR3 runs to 15 residues. The CDR3, as DNA: TGTGCCAGCAGTTCGACTAGCGGGAGGGCATACGAGCAGTACTTC. Protein sequence: CASSSTSGRAYEQYF.

As concerns this clone: The same CDR3 can be traced to other DNA sequences in this sample. For the CDR3, the DNA is TGCGCCAGCAGCCAACGGGTTGGGGAGACCCAGTACTTC. Translated, it gives CASSQRVGETQYF. This rearrangement joins TRBV4-1 to TRBJ2-5; D unclear. The CDR3 is made up of 13 amino acids. The V and J ends lost 2 bases and 5 bases respectively, with 9 bases between them. Germline-derived CDR1 and CDR2 are MGHRA and YSYEKL.